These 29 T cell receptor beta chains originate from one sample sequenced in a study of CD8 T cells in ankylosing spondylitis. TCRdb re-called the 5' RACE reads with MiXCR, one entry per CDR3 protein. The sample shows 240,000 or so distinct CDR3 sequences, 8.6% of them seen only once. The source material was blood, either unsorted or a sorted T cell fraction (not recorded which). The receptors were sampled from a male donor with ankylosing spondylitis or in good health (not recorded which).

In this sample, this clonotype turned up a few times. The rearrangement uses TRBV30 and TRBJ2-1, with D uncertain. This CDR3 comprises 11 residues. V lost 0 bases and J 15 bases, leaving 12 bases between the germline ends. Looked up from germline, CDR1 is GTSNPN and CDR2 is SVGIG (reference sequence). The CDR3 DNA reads TGTGCCTGGAGTGTCACCGAGGCCCCGTTCTTC. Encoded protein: CAWSVTEAPFF.

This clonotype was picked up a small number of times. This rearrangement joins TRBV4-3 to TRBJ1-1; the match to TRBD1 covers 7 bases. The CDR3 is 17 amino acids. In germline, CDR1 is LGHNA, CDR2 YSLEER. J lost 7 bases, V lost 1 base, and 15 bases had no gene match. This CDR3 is CASSQVLLGQPLIEAFF. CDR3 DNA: TGCGCCAGCAGCCAAGTCCTCTTGGGACAGCCACTTATTGAAGCTTTCTTT.

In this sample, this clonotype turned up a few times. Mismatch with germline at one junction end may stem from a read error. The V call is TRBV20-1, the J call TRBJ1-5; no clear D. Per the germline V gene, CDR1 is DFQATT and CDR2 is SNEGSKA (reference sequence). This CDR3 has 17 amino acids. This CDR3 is CSARSKGLQNSNRPQHF. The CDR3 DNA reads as TGCAGTGCTAGATCAAAAGGCCTGCAAAATAGCAATCGGCCCCAGCATTTT.

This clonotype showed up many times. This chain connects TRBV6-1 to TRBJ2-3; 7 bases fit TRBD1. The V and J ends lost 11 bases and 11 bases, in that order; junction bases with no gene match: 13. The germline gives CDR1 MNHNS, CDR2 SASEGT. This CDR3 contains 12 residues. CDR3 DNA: TGTGCCGGCGGCCGGACCGGACAGGAGCAGTATTTT. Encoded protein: CAGGRTGQEQYF.

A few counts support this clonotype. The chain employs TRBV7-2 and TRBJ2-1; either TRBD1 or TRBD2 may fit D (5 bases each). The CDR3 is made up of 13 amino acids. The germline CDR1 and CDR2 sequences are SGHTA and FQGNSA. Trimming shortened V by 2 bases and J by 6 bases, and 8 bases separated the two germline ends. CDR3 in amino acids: CASSLPGRNEQFF. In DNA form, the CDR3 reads TGTGCCAGCAGCTTACCGGGACGCAATGAGCAGTTCTTC.

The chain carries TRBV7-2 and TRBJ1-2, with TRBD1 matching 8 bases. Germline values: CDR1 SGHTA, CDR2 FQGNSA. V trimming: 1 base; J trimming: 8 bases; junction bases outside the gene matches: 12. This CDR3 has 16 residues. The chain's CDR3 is CASSLGVAGGAGGYTF. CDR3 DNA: TGTGCCAGCAGCTTAGGGGTGGCAGGGGGCGCAGGCGGCTACACCTTC.

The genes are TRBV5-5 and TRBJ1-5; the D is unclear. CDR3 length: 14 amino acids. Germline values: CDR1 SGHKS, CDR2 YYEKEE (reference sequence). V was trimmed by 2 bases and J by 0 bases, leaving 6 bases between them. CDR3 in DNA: TGTGCCAGCAGCTTCGGCAATAGCAATCAGCCCCAGCATTTT. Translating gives CASSFGNSNQPQHF.

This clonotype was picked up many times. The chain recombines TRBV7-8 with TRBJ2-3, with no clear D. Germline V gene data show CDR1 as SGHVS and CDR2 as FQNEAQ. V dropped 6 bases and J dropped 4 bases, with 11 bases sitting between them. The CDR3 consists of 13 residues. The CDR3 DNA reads TGTGCCAGCAGTTCCGATGGTGCAGATACGCAGTATTTT. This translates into CASSSDGADTQYF.

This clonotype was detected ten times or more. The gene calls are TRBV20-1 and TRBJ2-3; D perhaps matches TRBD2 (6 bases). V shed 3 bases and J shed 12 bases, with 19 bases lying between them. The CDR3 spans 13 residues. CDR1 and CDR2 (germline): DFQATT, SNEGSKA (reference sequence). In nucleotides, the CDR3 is TGCAGTGCTAGGGGGCTCAGGACTACAAGTCAGTATTTT. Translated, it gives CSARGLRTTSQYF.

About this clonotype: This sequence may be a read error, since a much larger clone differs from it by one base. CDR3 in amino acids: CSVGTDYGSTF. The CDR3 DNA sequence: TGCAGCGTTGGGACGGACTATGGCTCCACCTTC. The rearrangement uses TRBV29-1 and TRBJ1-2; no clear D. Germline CDR1 is SQVTM and CDR2 is ANQGSEA. CDR3 length: 11 amino acids.

The CDR3 spells CASSLTVGSEQYF. The CDR3, as DNA: TGTGCCAGCAGCCTGACAGTTGGGAGTGAGCAGTACTTC. The chain employs TRBV7-3 and TRBJ2-7, with D perhaps matching TRBD1 or TRBD2 (5 bases each). Trimming pared 5 bases from V and 7 bases from J, leaving 15 bases between. Looked up from germline, CDR1 is SGHTA and CDR2 is FQGTGA. This CDR3 has 13 amino acids.

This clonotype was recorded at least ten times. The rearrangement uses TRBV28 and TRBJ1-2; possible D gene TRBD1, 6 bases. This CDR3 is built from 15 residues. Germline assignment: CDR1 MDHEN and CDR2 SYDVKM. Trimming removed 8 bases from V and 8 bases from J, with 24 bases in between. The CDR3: CASSLGTGAVQGYTF. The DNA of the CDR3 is TGTGCCAGCTCCCTTGGGACGGGGGCAGTTCAAGGCTACACCTTC.

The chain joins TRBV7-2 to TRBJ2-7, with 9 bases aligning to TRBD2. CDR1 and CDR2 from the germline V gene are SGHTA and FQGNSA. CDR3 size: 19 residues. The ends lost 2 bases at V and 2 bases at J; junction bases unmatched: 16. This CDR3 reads CASSLPLGSGGYPPYEQYF. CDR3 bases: TGTGCCAGCAGCTTACCACTAGGGAGCGGGGGGTATCCCCCCTACGAGCAGTACTTC.

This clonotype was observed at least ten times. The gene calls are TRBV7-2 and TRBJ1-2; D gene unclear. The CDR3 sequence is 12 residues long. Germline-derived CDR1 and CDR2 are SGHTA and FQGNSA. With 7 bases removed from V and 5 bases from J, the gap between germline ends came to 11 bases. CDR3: CASNLEGYGYTF. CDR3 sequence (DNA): TGTGCCAGCAACCTCGAAGGGTATGGCTACACCTTC.

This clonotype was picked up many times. CDR3 in amino acids: CAIGAGTSTDTQYF. Here the CDR3 DNA reads TGTGCCATCGGGGCCGGGACTAGCACAGATACGCAGTATTTT. The genes are TRBV10-3 and TRBJ2-3, with D possibly matching TRBD2 (6 bases). The CDR3 totals 14 residues. V lost 8 bases and J 0 bases, leaving 12 bases between the germline ends. The V gene's germline CDR1 is ENHRY and CDR2 SYGVKD.

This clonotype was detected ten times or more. The CDR3 DNA sequence: TGTGCCAGCTCACGACGGGGAACCAACAATGAGCAGTTCTTC. It codes for CASSRRGTNNEQFF. This chain joins TRBV18 and TRBJ2-1, with D perhaps matching TRBD2 (5 bases). The V gene's germline CDR1 is KGHSH and CDR2 LQKENI. This CDR3 is built from 14 residues. Trimming cost V 4 bases and J 5 bases, with 12 bases left between them.

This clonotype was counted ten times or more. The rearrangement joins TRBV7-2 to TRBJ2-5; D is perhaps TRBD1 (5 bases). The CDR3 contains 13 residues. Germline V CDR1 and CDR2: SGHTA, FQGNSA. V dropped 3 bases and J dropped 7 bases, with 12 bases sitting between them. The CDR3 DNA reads TGTGCCAGCAGCTTTGGATCGCAGGGGACCCAGTACTTC. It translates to CASSFGSQGTQYF.

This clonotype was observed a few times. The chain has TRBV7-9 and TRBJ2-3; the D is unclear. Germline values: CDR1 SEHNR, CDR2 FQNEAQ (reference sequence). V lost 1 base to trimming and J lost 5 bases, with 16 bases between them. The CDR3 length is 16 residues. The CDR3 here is CASSLGWATAEDTQYF. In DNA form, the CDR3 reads TGTGCCAGCAGCTTAGGATGGGCCACCGCTGAAGATACGCAGTATTTT.

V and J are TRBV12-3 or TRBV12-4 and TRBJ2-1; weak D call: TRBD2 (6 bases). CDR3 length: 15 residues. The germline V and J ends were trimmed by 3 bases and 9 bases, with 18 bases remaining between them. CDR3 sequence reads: CASSFPGRGRREQFF. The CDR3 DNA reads TGTGCCAGCAGTTTTCCCGGGAGAGGAAGGCGTGAGCAGTTCTTC.

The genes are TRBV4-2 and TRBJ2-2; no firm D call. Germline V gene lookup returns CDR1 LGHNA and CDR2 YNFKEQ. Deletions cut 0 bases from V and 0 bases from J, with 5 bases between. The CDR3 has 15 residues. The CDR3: CASSQDGPNTGELFF. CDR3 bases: TGTGCCAGCAGCCAAGATGGCCCGAACACCGGGGAGCTGTTTTTT.

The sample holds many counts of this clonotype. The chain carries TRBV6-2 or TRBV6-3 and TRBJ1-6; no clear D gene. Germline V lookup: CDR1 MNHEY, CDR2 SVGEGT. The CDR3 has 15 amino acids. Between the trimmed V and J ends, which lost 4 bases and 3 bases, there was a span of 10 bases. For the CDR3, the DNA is TGTGCCAGCAGTTTTAGGATCGTCTATAATTCACCCCTCCACTTT. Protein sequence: CASSFRIVYNSPLHF.

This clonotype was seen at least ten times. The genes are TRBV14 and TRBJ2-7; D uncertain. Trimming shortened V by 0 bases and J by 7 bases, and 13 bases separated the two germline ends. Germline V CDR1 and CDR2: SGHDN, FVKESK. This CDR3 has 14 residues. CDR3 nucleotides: TGTGCCAGCAGCCAAGATGGTGCGAATTTAGAGCAGTACTTC. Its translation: CASSQDGANLEQYF.

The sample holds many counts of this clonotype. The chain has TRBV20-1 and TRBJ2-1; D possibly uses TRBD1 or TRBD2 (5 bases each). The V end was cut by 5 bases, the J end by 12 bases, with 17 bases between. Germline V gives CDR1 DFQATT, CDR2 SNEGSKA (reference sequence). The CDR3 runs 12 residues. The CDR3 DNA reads TGCAGTGCTTACAAAGGGACCCTCGGGCAGTTCTTC. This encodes CSAYKGTLGQFF.

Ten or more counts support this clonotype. CDR3 protein: CASSPRQGGNSPLHF. The CDR3 nucleotides are TGTGCCAGCAGCCCCCGACAGGGTGGAAATTCACCCCTCCACTTT. The V and J genes are TRBV9 and TRBJ1-6; TRBD1 matches 7 bases. This CDR3 is built from 15 residues. Germline trimming cut 4 bases from V and 7 bases from J; bases unmatched to any gene: 8. In germline, CDR1 is SGDLS, CDR2 YYNGEE. Full variable domain (missing parts from reference TRBV9 and TRBJ1-6): DSGVTQTPKHLITATGQRVTLRCSPRSGDLSVYWYQQSLDQGLQFLIQYYNGEERAKGNILERFSAQQFPDLHSELNLSSLELGDSALYFCASSPRQGGNSPLHFGNGTRLTVT.

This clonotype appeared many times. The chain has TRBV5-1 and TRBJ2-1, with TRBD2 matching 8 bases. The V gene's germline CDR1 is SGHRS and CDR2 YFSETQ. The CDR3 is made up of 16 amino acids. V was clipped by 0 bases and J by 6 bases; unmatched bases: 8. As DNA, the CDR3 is TGCGCCAGCAGCTTGGCCTTACGGGGGGGCAGCAATGAGCAGTTCTTC. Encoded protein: CASSLALRGGSNEQFF.

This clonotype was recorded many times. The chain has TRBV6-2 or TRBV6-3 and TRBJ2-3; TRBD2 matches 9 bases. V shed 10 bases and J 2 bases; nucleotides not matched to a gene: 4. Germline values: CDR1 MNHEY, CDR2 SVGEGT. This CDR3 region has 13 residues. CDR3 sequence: CATRLADTDTQYF. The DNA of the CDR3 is TGTGCCACCCGACTAGCGGACACAGATACGCAGTATTTT.

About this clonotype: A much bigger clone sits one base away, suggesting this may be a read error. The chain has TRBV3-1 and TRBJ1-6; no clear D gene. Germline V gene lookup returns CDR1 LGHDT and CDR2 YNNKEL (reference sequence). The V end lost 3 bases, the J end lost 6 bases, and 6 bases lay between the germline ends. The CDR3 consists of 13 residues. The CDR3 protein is CASSHKGNSPLHF. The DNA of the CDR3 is TGTGCCAGCAGCCACAAGGGTAATTCACCCCTCCACTTT.

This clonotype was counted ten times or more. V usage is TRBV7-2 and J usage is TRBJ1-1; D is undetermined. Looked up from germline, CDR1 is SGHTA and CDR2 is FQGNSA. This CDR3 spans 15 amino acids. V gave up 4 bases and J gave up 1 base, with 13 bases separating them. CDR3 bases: TGTGCCAGCAGCTCCTTAGGGTGGCGGAACACTGAAGCTTTCTTT. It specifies CASSSLGWRNTEAFF.

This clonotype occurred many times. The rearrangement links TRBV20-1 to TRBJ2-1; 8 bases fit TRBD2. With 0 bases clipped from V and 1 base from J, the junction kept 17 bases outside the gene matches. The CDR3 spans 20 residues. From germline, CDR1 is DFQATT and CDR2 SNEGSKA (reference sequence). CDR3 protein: CSARDHPPGVGGRSYNEQFF. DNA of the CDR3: TGCAGTGCTAGAGATCACCCCCCGGGGGTGGGCGGGAGGTCCTACAATGAGCAGTTCTTC.